The subject of this entry is one TCR beta chain. Its antigen remains unidentified. This record comes from a study of OX40 agonist ivuxolimab in advanced cancers. The overall study: The study gave patients intravenous ivuxolimab at 0.01 to 10 mg/kg every 2 weeks. General study results and limits: Also showing low normalized T-cell clonal expansion were some of the nonresponders. In the expanded peripheral T cells, antigen specificity was never determined.

This table comes from immunoSEQ multiplex PCR, and its TCRdb copy is limited to in-frame clones, with some not included. Counted here are around 90,000 clones, about 87% occurring once; the ten biggest clones make up roughly 4%. Patients who had autoimmune disease history or got systemic immunosuppression were left out. The CDR3 runs to 19 residues. V lost 4 bases to trimming and J lost 0 bases; unmatched junction nucleotides: 12. Germline lookup yields CDR1 MDHEN and CDR2 SYDVKM. This TCR was recovered from an adult with an advanced solid tumor such as melanoma, head and neck, liver or kidney cancer. Here the sequenced sample was CD4+ or CD8+ T cells sorted from blood, taken in a trial of the OX40 agonist ivuxolimab. V gene TRBV28 combines with J gene TRBJ1-3; 10 bases line up with TRBD1. The CDR3 here is CASSSLRDRGRISGNTIYF. For the CDR3, the DNA is TGTGCCAGCAGTTCGCTCCGGGACAGGGGTCGGATCTCTGGAAACACCATATATTTT.